Shown below are 30 T cell receptor beta chains from a single sample sequenced in a study of T cells in women clearing cervical HPV infection. Using immunoSEQ multiplex PCR, the repertoire was profiled, and TCRdb retains in-frame clones only, with some absent. The sample's table shows tens of thousands of clones. Sequenced input: blood buffy coat. These receptors came from a woman between 18 and 75 years old with a cervical HPV16 infection that either progressed to CIN3+ or cleared (not recorded which).

CDR3 DNA (partial): TGTGCCAGCAGCTTAGGTCCAGCGGGAGGGAAAGAGACC. Its protein is CASSLGPAGGKET. The entire CDR3 protein is CASSLGPAGGKETQYF. The rearrangement links TRBV7-3 to TRBJ2-5; 10 nucleotides line up with TRBD2. The read comes to an end 3 residues before the CDR3 does, leaving the germline J gene to fill in the end. With V trimmed by 2 bases and J by 3 bases, 6 bases remained unmatched. CDR3 length equals 16 residues. CDR1 and CDR2 (germline): SGHTA, FQGTGA.

About this clone itself: The observed sequence ends 3 residues before the CDR3 terminus, with the missing tail filled in from the germline J gene. The V call is TRBV19, the J call TRBJ2-2; no definite D call. CDR3 size: 14 residues. Germline V lookup: CDR1 LNHDA, CDR2 SQIVND (reference sequence). Trimming took off 2 bases at V and 6 bases at J, with 10 bases between the two ends. The sequenced part of the CDR3 DNA is TGTGCCAGTAGTATACGGTCTTCTCCCGGGGAG. This gives the protein CASSIRSSPGE. The CDR3 in its entirety is CASSIRSSPGELFF.

As for this clone: The CDR3 extends 3 residues past the end of the read, so its final part is completed from the germline J gene. This sequence joins TRBV19 and TRBJ1-5, with TRBD1 matching 9 bases. This CDR3 has 13 residues. V lost 8 bases, J lost 5 bases, and 4 bases stayed unmatched. The germline gives CDR1 LNHDA, CDR2 SQIVND (reference sequence). The CDR3 bases that were read are TGTGCCAGTGAGGACAGGGGATATCAGCCC. Translated: CASEDRGYQP. The entire CDR3 protein is CASEDRGYQPQHF.

About this clone: The read falls 3 residues short of the CDR3 end, and the missing part is taken from the germline J gene. V is TRBV5-1 and J is TRBJ1-1; TRBD1 might be the D (6 bases). The CDR3 runs 12 residues. Germline V gene lookup returns CDR1 SGHRS and CDR2 YFSETQ. The sequenced CDR3 bases are TGCGCCAGCAGCTTGAAGGACAGCGAA. Translated: CASSLKDSE. The whole CDR3 sequence is CASSLKDSEAFF.

Of note for this clone: The sequence runs out 3 residues before the end of the CDR3; the remainder is reconstructed from the germline J gene. The J gene is TRBJ2-7, the V gene TRBV12-3 or TRBV12-4; 8 bases agree with TRBD2. V gave up 6 bases and J gave up 4 bases; unmatched junction bases: 5. CDR3 length: 13 residues. The CDR3 bases that were read are TGTGCCAGCAGCAGCGGGAGCCAATACGAG. Translating gives CASSSGSQYE. From start to end, the CDR3 is CASSSGSQYEQYF.

As regards this clone: The read ends 3 residues shy of where the CDR3 ends; the end is completed using the germline J gene. The chain combines TRBV19 with TRBJ2-1; TRBD2 agrees at 8 bases. The V segment lost 8 bases and the J segment 9 bases; nucleotides outside the gene matches: 9. The CDR3 runs to 13 residues. CDR1 LNHDA and CDR2 SQIVND come from the germline V gene (reference sequence). The covered CDR3 bases are TGTGCCAGTGGCTTGGGGACTAGTGGTGAG. Amino acids: CASGLGTSGE. The whole CDR3 region reads CASGLGTSGEQFF.

As regards this clone: The sequenced fragment ends 3 residues before the CDR3 boundary, so the rest is inferred from the germline J gene. This chain joins TRBV19 and TRBJ1-1; perhaps TRBD1 as D (5 bases). The germline V gene encodes CDR1 LNHDA and CDR2 SQIVND (reference sequence). With 4 bases removed from V and 1 base from J, the gap between germline ends came to 7 bases. The CDR3 runs 13 residues. The CDR3 reads CASSNTGNTEAFF. CDR3 DNA (partial): TGTGCCAGTAGTAACACAGGGAACACTGAA.

With respect to this clone: The read is 3 residues too short to cover the CDR3 end, so that end is filled in from the germline J gene. The gene calls are TRBV30 and TRBJ1-2; 9 bases are a match to TRBD1. The CDR3 extends over 17 amino acids. From germline, CDR1 is GTSNPN and CDR2 SVGIG (reference sequence). Unmatched junction bases numbered 13, after V lost 0 bases and J lost 5 bases. Incomplete CDR3 DNA: TGTGCCTGGAGTGTAAGTCCCTCGGGACAGGGTCGTTATGGC. Translated, it gives CAWSVSPSGQGRYG. The CDR3 reads in full as CAWSVSPSGQGRYGYTF.

With regard to this clone: The read halts 3 residues ahead of the CDR3 end, with the missing end drawn from the germline J gene. The chain links TRBV4-2 to TRBJ2-6; TRBD1 matches 11 bases. V lost 4 bases and J lost 2; bases outside the gene matches: 4. Germline V gene data show CDR1 as LGHNA and CDR2 as YNFKEQ. The CDR3 consists of 17 residues. The covered CDR3 bases are TGTGCCAGCAGCCCCCGGGACAGGGGGGCTGGGGCCAACGTC. It translates to CASSPRDRGAGANV. Given in full, the CDR3 is CASSPRDRGAGANVLTF.

Comments on this clone: The read finishes 3 residues shy of the CDR3 end, and the germline J gene is used to complete it. V is TRBV6-2 or TRBV6-3 and J is TRBJ1-5; tentative D call: TRBD1 (6 bases). V shed 6 bases and J shed 6 bases, with 12 bases lying between them. This CDR3 has 13 amino acids. Germline V lookup: CDR1 MNHEY, CDR2 SVGEGT. CDR3 bases read: TGTGCCAGCAGCGGGACAAGGTTTCAGCCC. Encoded protein: CASSGTRFQP. The CDR3 in full is CASSGTRFQPQHF.

A remark on this clone: The CDR3 end is not reached by the read, which stops 3 residues before it; the germline J gene fills it in. The V call is TRBV18, the J call TRBJ1-2; the match to TRBD1 covers 8 bases. Germline V gene sequence: CDR1 KGHSH, CDR2 LQKENI. The length of the CDR3 is 13 residues. This CDR3 is CASSNGQGMDYTF. The covered CDR3 bases are TGTGCCAGCTCTAATGGACAGGGTATGGAC.

Remarks on this clone: The CDR3 end lies 3 residues beyond the end of the read and is filled in from the germline J gene. The gene calls are TRBV20-1 and TRBJ2-3, with a possible D match to TRBD1 (5 bases). Per germline, CDR1 DFQATT and CDR2 SNEGSKA (reference sequence). Trimming took off 3 bases at V and 3 bases at J, with 13 bases between the two ends. CDR3 length: 14 residues. Partial CDR3 DNA: TGCAGTGCTAGGGGTGGCAGGGCGACAGATACG. Translated: CSARGGRATDT. The whole CDR3 sequence is CSARGGRATDTQYF.

A word on this clone: The CDR3 extends 3 residues past the end of the read, so its final part is completed from the germline J gene. The chain couples TRBV5-1 to TRBJ2-7; D possibly uses TRBD1 or TRBD2 (5 bases each). Per the germline V gene, CDR1 is SGHRS and CDR2 is YFSETQ. The CDR3 totals 15 residues. The V end was cut by 1 base, the J end by 4 bases, with 15 bases between. CDR3 loop: CASSLRSGSSYEQYF. The CDR3 bases that were read are TGCGCCAGCAGCTTGAGGTCAGGGAGTTCGTACGAG.

With respect to this clone: The read terminates 3 residues ahead of where the CDR3 ends, so the germline J gene completes it. This chain joins TRBV5-6 and TRBJ1-6; 8 bases agree with TRBD1. Germline values: CDR1 SGHDT, CDR2 YYEEEE. The CDR3 loop spans 14 amino acids. After removal of 5 bases from V and 6 bases from J, the junction contained 4 bases not matched to a gene. The CDR3 DNA, read in part, is TGTGCCAGCAGACTACAGGGGGGTAATTCACCC. It codes for CASRLQGGNSP. The entire CDR3 protein is CASRLQGGNSPLHF.

Regarding this clone: Coverage ceases 3 residues before the CDR3 finishes, and the germline J gene fills in the end. The rearrangement joins TRBV5-1 to TRBJ2-1; possible D gene TRBD1, 6 bases. Germline V gene lookup returns CDR1 SGHRS and CDR2 YFSETQ. Trimming left V 4 bases short and J 7 bases short, with 15 bases between. The CDR3 loop spans 14 amino acids. Here the CDR3 reads CASSGTSRGNEQFF. The DNA read from the CDR3 is TGCGCCAGCAGCGGAACAAGCAGGGGAAATGAG.

To note about this clone: The CDR3 end is not reached by the read, which stops 3 residues before it; the germline J gene fills it in. V gene TRBV9 combines with J gene TRBJ2-7, with D perhaps TRBD2 (6 bases). The ends were cut back, 4 bases at V and 0 bases at J, with 17 bases in the middle. This CDR3 comprises 16 residues. Germline V gives CDR1 SGDLS, CDR2 YYNGEE. The DNA read from the CDR3 is TGTGCCAGCAGCCCAAGACGGGACTCTAGCTCCTACGAG. Its protein is CASSPRRDSSSYE. The entire CDR3 sequence reads CASSPRRDSSSYEQYF.

As concerns this clone: The germline gene is not matched at one end of the junction; a read error may be the cause. CDR3 protein: CASSPGTGDLYGYTF. Partial CDR3 DNA: TGCGCCAGCAGCCCCGGGACAGGAGATCTATATGGC. The J gene is TRBJ1-2, the V gene TRBV4-2; 8 positions agree with TRBD1. The read stops 3 residues short of the end of the CDR3; the missing end is completed from the germline J gene. The length of the CDR3 is 15 residues. CDR1 is LGHNA, CDR2 YNFKEQ, per germline.

In regard to this clone: From the germline J gene comes the end of the CDR3, since the read stops 3 residues before it. The chain couples TRBV2 to TRBJ2-2; possibly TRBD1 for D (5 bases). Looked up from germline, CDR1 is SNHLY and CDR2 is FYNNEI. V was trimmed by 8 bases and J by 4 bases, leaving 14 bases between them. The CDR3 is made up of 14 amino acids. The DNA read from the CDR3 is TGTGCCAGCGATGGGCAGGGTATCACCGGGGAG. It codes for CASDGQGITGE. The entire CDR3 protein reads CASDGQGITGELFF.

Concerning this clone itself: The sequenced fragment ends 3 residues before the CDR3 boundary, so the rest is inferred from the germline J gene. This sequence joins TRBV20-1 and TRBJ2-7, with 14 bases identical to TRBD2. With V trimmed by 5 bases and J by 6 bases, 9 bases remained unmatched. Germline loops: CDR1 DFQATT, CDR2 SNEGSKA (reference sequence). The length of the CDR3 is 15 residues. CDR3 amino acids: CSAAPGLAGVSEQYF. CDR3 DNA (partial): TGCAGTGCTGCCCCGGGACTAGCGGGAGTATCCGAG.

Of note for this clone: The read ends 3 residues shy of where the CDR3 ends; the end is completed using the germline J gene. The chain has TRBV29-1 and TRBJ1-2, with TRBD1 identical over 8 bases. The CDR3 totals 13 residues. V lost 7 bases and J lost 4; bases outside the gene matches: 8. Looked up from germline, CDR1 is SQVTM and CDR2 is ANQGSEA. Partial CDR3 DNA: TGCAGCGCCGGACAGGGCCTCGGCTATGGC. This translates into CSAGQGLGYG. From start to end, the CDR3 is CSAGQGLGYGYTF.

Comment on this clone: The observed sequence ends 3 residues before the CDR3 terminus, with the missing tail filled in from the germline J gene. J is TRBJ1-3 and V is TRBV7-2; maybe TRBD1 (5 bases). With 2 bases removed from V and 4 bases from J, the gap between germline ends came to 12 bases. Germline CDR1 SGHTA, CDR2 FQGNSA. CDR3 length equals 15 residues. CDR3 DNA, as far as it was read: TGTGCCAGCAGCTTAACTGGGGCAGTCGGAAACACC. This gives the protein CASSLTGAVGNT. The full CDR3 protein reads CASSLTGAVGNTIYF.

Concerning this clone itself: The CDR3 end lies 3 residues beyond the end of the read and is filled in from the germline J gene. The V call is TRBV20-1, the J call TRBJ2-7, with D perhaps TRBD1 (5 bases). CDR3 length: 14 amino acids. Trimming stripped 4 bases from V and 2 bases from J, with 15 bases between. The V gene's germline CDR1 is DFQATT and CDR2 SNEGSKA (reference sequence). The part of the CDR3 DNA that was read is TGCAGTGCTAAAAGTGGGGCTGCAACCTACGAG. Translating it yields CSAKSGAATYE. The whole CDR3 is CSAKSGAATYEQYF.

Concerning this clone itself: The sequenced fragment ends 3 residues before the CDR3 boundary, so the rest is inferred from the germline J gene. The chain links TRBV20-1 to TRBJ2-5; tentative D call: TRBD1 (6 bases). CDR3 length equals 15 residues. CDR1 is DFQATT and CDR2 is SNEGSKA in the germline V gene (reference sequence). V was cut by 1 base and J by 0 bases, with 12 bases left in between. The part of the CDR3 DNA that was read is TGCAGTGCTAGAGGACCAGGGGATAACCAAGAGACC. Protein: CSARGPGDNQET. The entire CDR3 sequence reads CSARGPGDNQETQYF.

With regard to this clone: Read sequence stops 3 residues before the CDR3 end, and the germline J gene provides the missing end. V usage is TRBV5-1 and J usage is TRBJ2-2, with 8 bases fitting TRBD1. Trimming removed 0 bases from V and 1 base from J; junction bases left unmatched: 2. The CDR3 sequence is 16 residues long. The germline V gene encodes CDR1 SGHRS and CDR2 YFSETQ. The covered CDR3 bases are TGCGCCAGCAGCTTGGACGGGACAGGGAACACCGGGGAG. Protein product: CASSLDGTGNTGE. The whole CDR3 region reads CASSLDGTGNTGELFF.

About this clone: The CDR3 is cut off 3 residues early in the read; its end comes from the germline J gene. The genes are TRBV7-2 and TRBJ2-4, with 7 bases matching TRBD2. Trimming cost V 8 bases and J 0 bases; bases outside gene matches: 7. The CDR3 sequence is 15 residues long. CDR1 and CDR2 from the germline V gene are SGHTA and FQGNSA. The covered CDR3 bases are TGTGCCAGCCACGTGGGGGGGTTAGCCAAAAACATT. It translates to CASHVGGLAKNI. The full CDR3 protein is CASHVGGLAKNIQYF.

Details on this clone: The DNA ends 3 residues before the CDR3 does, and the rest of the CDR3 is filled in from the germline J gene. The chain employs TRBV19 and TRBJ1-2; 8 bases map to TRBD1. The CDR3 runs to 16 residues. Germline V gives CDR1 LNHDA, CDR2 SQIVND (reference sequence). Trimming took 9 bases from V and 1 from J; bases not matched to a gene: 13. The CDR3 spells CASNKGRTGSNYGYTF. CDR3 bases read: TGTGCCAGCAACAAGGGGCGGACAGGGAGTAACTATGGC.

As for this clone: The read comes to an end 3 residues before the CDR3 does, leaving the germline J gene to fill in the end. This chain links TRBV5-1 with TRBJ2-2, with unresolved D. The V end was cut by 0 bases, the J end by 5 bases, with 8 bases between. The CDR3 has 14 residues. Germline CDR1 reads SGHRS; CDR2 reads YFSETQ. CDR3 amino acids: CASSLEGTTGELFF. The covered CDR3 bases are TGCGCCAGCAGCTTGGAGGGCACGACCGGGGAG.

To note about this clone: The CDR3 is cut off 3 residues early in the read; its end comes from the germline J gene. V usage is TRBV5-6 and J usage is TRBJ2-5; weak D call: TRBD1 (6 bases). Germline CDR1 and CDR2: SGHDT and YYEEEE. The CDR3 totals 13 residues. The V end lost 4 bases, the J end lost 7 bases, and 14 bases lay between the germline ends. CDR3 sequence: CASSQGTVGTQYF. Incomplete CDR3 DNA: TGTGCCAGCAGCCAGGGGACGGTCGGGACC.

A note on this clone: The read is 3 residues too short to cover the CDR3 end, so that end is filled in from the germline J gene. The genes are TRBV5-1 and TRBJ2-7; the D gene is possibly TRBD1 (7 bases). The CDR3 covers 14 residues. Between the trimmed V and J ends, which lost 0 bases and 5 bases, there was a span of 12 bases. From germline, CDR1 is SGHRS and CDR2 YFSETQ. The covered CDR3 bases are TGCGCCAGCAGCTTGGGACAGGGAGGCGACGAG. Translated: CASSLGQGGDE. The CDR3 reads in full as CASSLGQGGDEQYF. The variable domain in full, with the rest retrieved from reference TRBV5-1 and TRBJ2-7, is KAGVTQTPRYLIKTRGQQVTLSCSPISGHRSVSWYQQTPGQGLQFLFEYFSETQRNKGNFPGRFSGRQFSNSRSEMNVSTLELGDSALYLCASSLGQGGDEQYFGPGTRLTVT.

Worth noting for this clone: The CDR3 goes on 3 residues after the read ends, and that part is filled in from the germline J gene. The V gene is TRBV11-1, the J gene TRBJ1-1, with D perhaps matching TRBD1 (6 bases). CDR3 length: 14 residues. Germline-derived CDR1 and CDR2 are SGHAT and FQDESV (reference sequence). Trimming cost V 5 bases and J 4 bases, with 14 bases left between them. The CDR3 here is CASSLQQGSTEAFF. The sequenced part of the CDR3 DNA is TGTGCCAGCAGCCTTCAACAGGGTAGCACTGAA.